These 21 T cell receptor beta chains were all obtained from the same sample, sequenced in a study of blood T cell repertoires in COVID-19. Method: immunoSEQ multiplex PCR; TCRdb's copy keeps in-frame clones and lacks some. The data hold 270,000 or so clones, with roughly 89% observed a single time. The specimen sequenced was peripheral blood. The receptors originated from a woman aged 40 to 50 who had recovered from COVID-19.

This clone has more than one count but fewer than ten. The chain joins TRBV6-6 to TRBJ2-1; D unclear. The V and J ends lost 9 bases and 7 bases respectively, with 22 bases between them. The CDR3 is 15 residues long. Per the germline V gene, CDR1 is MNHNY and CDR2 is SVGAGI (reference sequence). CDR3 in DNA: TGTGCCAGTCTGGCAGACCTCAATTTAGCAAATGAGCAGTTCTTC. Translation: CASLADLNLANEQFF.

V usage is TRBV7-2 and J usage is TRBJ1-5; 8 bases agree with TRBD1. The CDR3 sequence is 15 residues long. The ends lost 4 bases at V and 4 bases at J; junction bases unmatched: 6. The germline V gene has CDR1 SGHTA and CDR2 FQGNSA. CDR3 protein: CASSSTRDRNQPQHF. In nucleotides, the CDR3 is TGTGCCAGCAGCTCCACTCGGGACAGGAATCAGCCCCAGCATTTT.

The CDR3 loop reads CASASFRYNEQFF. DNA for the CDR3: TGTGCCAGCGCCTCGTTCAGATACAATGAGCAGTTCTTC. V gene TRBV7-9 combines with J gene TRBJ2-1; the D is unclear. Deletions cut 8 bases from V and 4 bases from J, with 12 bases between. CDR3 length: 13 residues. Germline V gene sequence: CDR1 SEHNR, CDR2 FQNEAQ (reference sequence).

This chain connects TRBV5-4 to TRBJ2-7, with 10 bases matching TRBD1. The CDR3 loop spans 15 amino acids. Germline V gene sequence: CDR1 SGHNT, CDR2 YYREEE (reference sequence). V lost 3 bases to trimming and J lost 2 bases; unmatched junction nucleotides: 5. The CDR3 coding sequence is TGTGCCAGCAGCTCGGGACAGGGGATCCCCTACGAGCAGTACTTC. This translates into CASSSGQGIPYEQYF.

The CDR3 coding sequence is TGCAGCGTTGCCGGGACAGGGGACTATGGCTACACCTTC. It encodes CSVAGTGDYGYTF. This chain links TRBV29-1 with TRBJ1-2; 10 bases agree with TRBD1. This CDR3 has 13 residues. Unmatched junction bases numbered 2, after V lost 4 bases and J lost 3 bases. Germline V CDR1 and CDR2: SQVTM, ANQGSEA. Full variable domain (rest looked up from reference TRBV29-1 and TRBJ1-2): SAVISQKPSRDICQRGTSLTIQCQVDSQVTMMFWYRQQPGQSLTLIATANQGSEATYESGFVIDKFPISRPNLTFSTLTVSNMSPEDSSIYLCSVAGTGDYGYTFGSGTRLTVV.

The gene calls are TRBV6-4 and TRBJ2-2, with D possibly being TRBD1 (6 bases). The CDR3 covers 14 residues. The V gene's germline CDR1 is MRHNA and CDR2 SNTAGT. Between the trimmed V and J ends, which lost 4 bases and 4 bases, there was a span of 10 bases. The CDR3 region is CASSAGVGTGELFF. The DNA of the CDR3 is TGTGCCAGCAGTGCAGGGGTTGGCACCGGGGAGCTGTTTTTT.

The V gene is TRBV27, the J gene TRBJ2-7; 7 bases map to TRBD1. The J segment lost 2 bases and the V segment lost 6 bases, leaving 4 bases of the junction unmatched. The CDR3 is 13 amino acids. Germline V gene data show CDR1 as MNHEY and CDR2 as SMNVEV (reference sequence). The CDR3: CASRRTGAYEQYF. The CDR3 DNA reads TGTGCCAGCAGACGGACAGGAGCCTACGAGCAGTACTTC.

This chain connects TRBV7-9 to TRBJ1-2; TRBD1 matches 8 bases. This CDR3 is 14 amino acids long. Germline assignment: CDR1 SEHNR and CDR2 FQNEAQ (reference sequence). The J segment lost 8 bases and the V segment lost 3 bases, leaving 8 bases of the junction unmatched. The CDR3 bases are TGTGCCAGCAGCTTTGGGGGACAGGACCCAGGCTACACCTTC. This encodes CASSFGGQDPGYTF.

The J gene is TRBJ2-1, the V gene TRBV7-9; TRBD2 might be the D (7 bases). The CDR3 is made up of 15 amino acids. The germline CDR1 and CDR2 sequences are SEHNR and FQNEAQ (reference sequence). Trimming pared 5 bases from V and 2 bases from J, leaving 13 bases between. The CDR3 region is CASSLFGGPYNEQFF. CDR3 DNA sequence: TGTGCCAGCAGCCTCTTCGGGGGGCCCTACAATGAGCAGTTCTTC. Using reference TRBV7-9 and TRBJ2-1 for the parts outside the CDR3, the full variable domain is DTGVSQNPRHKITKRGQNVTFRCDPISEHNRLYWYRQTLGQGPEFLTYFQNEAQLEKSRLLSDRFSAERPKGSFSTLEIQRTEQGDSAMYLCASSLFGGPYNEQFFGPGTRLTVL.

This chain joins TRBV4-1 and TRBJ2-1; D possibly corresponds to TRBD2 (6 bases). The CDR3 has 13 residues. Germline CDR1 and CDR2: MGHRA and YSYEKL. Trimming stripped 4 bases from V and 6 bases from J, with 10 bases between. CDR3 nucleotides: TGCGCCAGCAGCCTCCCCGGGGGCAATGAGCAGTTCTTC. It codes for CASSLPGGNEQFF.

This chain links TRBV27 with TRBJ1-2; a possible D gene is TRBD1 (6 bases). Trimming took 5 bases from V and 3 from J, leaving 13 bases between them. CDR1 is MNHEY and CDR2 is SMNVEV in the germline V gene (reference sequence). This CDR3 region has 14 residues. This chain's CDR3 is CASSPSQGYYGYTF. The CDR3 nucleotides are TGTGCCAGCAGTCCCTCACAGGGTTACTATGGCTACACCTTC.

V gene TRBV19 combines with J gene TRBJ2-3; D may be TRBD2 (6 bases). CDR3 size: 15 residues. Germline values: CDR1 LNHDA, CDR2 SQIVND (reference sequence). Trimming stripped 4 bases from V and 0 bases from J, with 11 bases between. CDR3 sequence: CASSRGGGSTDTQYF. Here the CDR3 DNA reads TGTGCCAGTAGTAGGGGTGGGGGGAGCACAGATACGCAGTATTTT.

The rearrangement uses TRBV5-6 and TRBJ2-5; 11 positions agree with TRBD2. The junction had 12 bases not matched to a gene; V was cut back by 1 base and J by 1 base. Per germline, CDR1 SGHDT and CDR2 YYEEEE. This CDR3 is 19 amino acids long. The CDR3 DNA follows: TGTGCCAGCAGCTTGCCTCCCCACACTAGCGGGAGAGGCCAAGAGACCCAGTACTTC. Protein sequence: CASSLPPHTSGRGQETQYF.

The chain recombines TRBV29-1 with TRBJ2-1; tentatively, D is TRBD2 (5 bases). Between the trimmed V and J ends, which lost 6 bases and 0 bases, there was a span of 12 bases. The CDR3 is 14 residues long. CDR1 SQVTM and CDR2 ANQGSEA come from the germline V gene. CDR3 residues: CSVEDWGSYNEQFF. DNA of the CDR3: TGCAGCGTGGAGGACTGGGGCTCCTACAATGAGCAGTTCTTC.

This chain joins TRBV18 and TRBJ2-3; TRBD2 matches 7 bases. Germline CDR1 reads KGHSH; CDR2 reads LQKENI. The CDR3 consists of 15 residues. Germline trimming cut 2 bases from V and 4 bases from J; bases unmatched to any gene: 6. CDR3 in amino acids: CASSPALGGADTQYF. The DNA for the CDR3 is TGTGCCAGCTCACCAGCGTTGGGGGGGGCAGATACGCAGTATTTT.

The chain carries TRBV10-3 and TRBJ2-7; TRBD2 aligns across 10 bases. The length of the CDR3 is 15 residues. Germline CDR1 ENHRY, CDR2 SYGVKD. J gave up 4 bases and V 6 bases, and 9 bases lay outside the gene matches. The CDR3 here is CAISLTGTSVYEQYF. The CDR3 coding sequence is TGTGCCATCAGCCTTACCGGGACTAGCGTTTACGAGCAGTACTTC.

The CDR3 region is CASSLQPTRSFGTGELFF. CDR3 in DNA: TGCGCCAGCAGCTTACAACCGACTAGATCGTTCGGAACCGGGGAGCTGTTTTTT. This chain uses TRBV5-1 with TRBJ2-2; D may be TRBD2 (6 bases). Trimming took off 2 bases at V and 5 bases at J, with 22 bases between the two ends. The germline gives CDR1 SGHRS, CDR2 YFSETQ. CDR3 length: 18 amino acids.

V and J are TRBV7-9 and TRBJ2-5; the match to TRBD1 covers 10 bases. Losses at the gene ends were 5 bases for V and 7 bases for J; bases not matched to a gene: 13. From germline, CDR1 is SEHNR and CDR2 FQNEAQ (reference sequence). The CDR3 contains 16 residues. CDR3 in amino acids: CASSPRDRGPRATQYF. The CDR3 DNA is TGTGCCAGCAGCCCGCGGGACAGGGGCCCCCGTGCGACCCAGTACTTC. Drawing the rest from reference TRBV7-9 and TRBJ2-5, the complete variable domain is DTGVSQNPRHKITKRGQNVTFRCDPISEHNRLYWYRQTLGQGPEFLTYFQNEAQLEKSRLLSDRFSAERPKGSFSTLEIQRTEQGDSAMYLCASSPRDRGPRATQYFGPGTRLLVL.

This chain connects TRBV30 to TRBJ2-7; 7 bases align to TRBD1. Germline V gives CDR1 GTSNPN, CDR2 SVGIG (reference sequence). V was pared by 5 bases and J by 3 bases, with 4 bases of the junction left unmatched. The length of the CDR3 is 12 residues. CDR3 protein: CAWGQALYEQYF. CDR3 sequence (DNA): TGTGCCTGGGGACAGGCACTCTACGAGCAGTACTTC.

The chain employs TRBV29-1 and TRBJ1-2; D not resolved. Trimming removed 8 bases at V and 6 bases at J, with 16 bases between. The CDR3 has 12 amino acids. Germline V gene sequence: CDR1 SQVTM, CDR2 ANQGSEA. The CDR3 DNA reads as TGCAGCCCTTGGATGAGGACTCATGGCTACACCTTC. Translated, it gives CSPWMRTHGYTF.

V gene TRBV7-2 combines with J gene TRBJ1-4, with unresolved D. CDR1 and CDR2 (germline): SGHTA, FQGNSA. The CDR3 sequence is 15 residues long. V lost 1 base to trimming and J lost 7 bases, with 13 bases between them. CDR3 protein: CASSLVRVPREKLFF. As DNA, the CDR3 is TGTGCCAGCAGCTTAGTCCGGGTGCCTCGTGAAAAACTGTTTTTT. The entire variable domain, with the rest obtained from reference TRBV7-2 and TRBJ1-4, is as follows: GAGVSQSPSNKVTEKGKDVELRCDPISGHTALYWYRQSLGQGLEFLIYFQGNSAPDKSGLPSDRFSAERTGGSVSTLTIQRTQQEDSAVYLCASSLVRVPREKLFFGSGTQLSVL.